This T cell receptor beta chain came from a study of spatial heterogeneity in lung cancer. Findings and limits, study-wide: Expanded alpha and beta TCR counts within tumors tracked tumor mutation counts.

Time point given: sample taken at primary tumor resection. TCRdb re-analysed the 5' RACE reads in MiXCR, keeping a single row per CDR3 protein. The data show 5,000 to 6,500 distinct CDR3 sequences, 3% to 4% seen once. The germline gives CDR1 ENHRY, CDR2 SYGVKD. The CDR3 contains 13 residues. The junction had 2 bases not matched to a gene; V was cut back by 6 bases and J by 4 bases. This clonotype is categorized as medium-sized. What it binds is not known. This material consisted of lung tumor tissue, taken at surgery. V and J are TRBV10-3 and TRBJ1-1; 10 bases match TRBD1. The clonotype was recovered from a female donor with early-stage non-small cell lung cancer. This CDR3 is CAISRQGATEAFF. CDR3 bases: TGTGCCATCAGCCGACAGGGGGCCACTGAAGCTTTCTTT.